Below, 22 T cell receptor beta chains from the same sample are listed, as sequenced in a study of shared clonotypes between healthy human individuals. Measured with immunoSEQ multiplex PCR; TCRdb has only the in-frame clones, and not every one. Of 2,500,000 or so clones in the sample, 93% were seen once. What was sequenced was naive CD4+ T cells from PBMCs. The subset: CD45RA+ positively selected. Receptors originate from a man between 18 and 29 years old in good health. Some clones in this sample may be carry-over from other donors' samples.

This sequence joins TRBV9 and TRBJ2-2; maybe TRBD2 (6 bases). Germline V CDR1 and CDR2: SGDLS, YYNGEE. The CDR3 has 15 residues. Trimming shortened V by 4 bases and J by 6 bases, and 16 bases separated the two germline ends. The CDR3 spells CASSPTRGWAGELFF. As DNA, the CDR3 is TGTGCCAGCAGCCCCACCCGGGGGTGGGCCGGGGAGCTGTTTTTT.

J is TRBJ2-7 and V is TRBV27; 15 positions match TRBD2. Germline CDR1 reads MNHEY; CDR2 reads SMNVEV (reference sequence). The V gene end was trimmed by 6 bases and the J gene end by 2 bases; junction bases not matched to a gene: 14. The length of the CDR3 is 19 residues. The CDR3 sequence is CASRRGTSGRTTRTYEQYF. The CDR3 DNA follows: TGTGCCAGCAGGCGCGGGACTAGCGGGAGGACGACCCGTACCTACGAGCAGTACTTC.

The chain uses TRBV13 and TRBJ2-6; the D is unclear. V shed 1 base and J shed 5 bases, with 6 bases lying between them. This CDR3 spans 14 amino acids. Germline V gives CDR1 PRHDT, CDR2 FYEKMQ (reference sequence). The CDR3 coding sequence is TGTGCCAGCAGCTTAGCGAACAGGGCCAACGTCCTGACTTTC. Translating gives CASSLANRANVLTF.

This sequence joins TRBV6-5 and TRBJ1-3; D is unclear. Trimming took 7 bases from V and 0 from J, leaving 13 bases between them. The CDR3 covers 15 residues. CDR1 and CDR2 (germline): MNHEY, SVGAGI. CDR3 sequence: CASKTDASSGNTIYF. CDR3 sequence (DNA): TGTGCCAGCAAGACGGACGCCAGCTCTGGAAACACCATATATTTT.

The chain links TRBV6-1 to TRBJ2-5; possibly TRBD1 or TRBD2 for D (5 bases each). The CDR3 totals 14 residues. Trimming removed 7 bases at V and 7 bases at J, with 19 bases between. Germline CDR1 reads MNHNS; CDR2 reads SASEGT. The CDR3 bases are TGTGCCAGCACGATAGAGGGGATTGGTGGGACCCAGTACTTC. Encoded protein: CASTIEGIGGTQYF.

The chain uses TRBV6-5 and TRBJ1-4, with D possibly matching TRBD1 (6 bases). Germline V gene data show CDR1 as MNHEY and CDR2 as SVGAGI. V lost 8 bases and J lost 0, with 10 bases in between. The CDR3 spans 14 residues. This CDR3 is CASQGGSTNEKLFF. CDR3 bases: TGTGCCAGCCAAGGGGGTTCAACTAATGAAAAACTGTTTTTT.

As regards this clone: The same CDR3 can be traced to other DNA sequences in this sample. V usage is TRBV28 and J usage is TRBJ2-7; no clear D. CDR3 size: 10 residues. Germline CDR1 is MDHEN and CDR2 is SYDVKM. V dropped 6 bases and J dropped 4 bases, with 4 bases sitting between them. In nucleotides, the CDR3 is TGTGCCAGCAGCCAATACGAGCAGTACTTC. It translates to CASSQYEQYF.

This chain connects TRBV4-1 to TRBJ1-1, with a weak D call TRBD1 (5 bases). The V gene lost 6 bases and the J gene lost 5 bases, with 10 bases spanning the gap. Germline lookup yields CDR1 MGHRA and CDR2 YSYEKL. The CDR3 contains 12 residues. For the CDR3, the DNA is TGCGCCAGCAGAATGGGGGGTACTGAAGCTTTCTTT. It encodes CASRMGGTEAFF.

This clone was seen once. This rearrangement joins TRBV5-4 to TRBJ2-5; TRBD2 agrees at 7 bases. V was pared by 2 bases and J by 3 bases, with 10 bases of the junction left unmatched. Per the germline V gene, CDR1 is SGHNT and CDR2 is YYREEE (reference sequence). The CDR3 has 16 residues. The CDR3 sequence: CASSLMGLAGKETQYF. CDR3 coding DNA: TGTGCCAGCAGCTTAATGGGTTTAGCGGGTAAAGAGACCCAGTACTTC.

The V and J genes are TRBV27 and TRBJ1-5; D unresolved. Germline CDR1 and CDR2: MNHEY and SMNVEV (reference sequence). The V gene lost 1 base and the J gene lost 2 bases, with 9 bases spanning the gap. This CDR3 region has 15 residues. The CDR3: CASSLLALGNQPQHF. The CDR3 DNA reads TGTGCCAGCAGTTTATTAGCCCTTGGCAATCAGCCCCAGCATTTT.

Only a few counts were recorded for this clone. The V gene is TRBV9, the J gene TRBJ2-1, with D unclear. The CDR3 loop spans 13 amino acids. V lost 5 bases to trimming and J lost 7 bases, with 13 bases between them. Per germline, CDR1 SGDLS and CDR2 YYNGEE. The CDR3 sequence is CASRRGPSNEQFF. CDR3 DNA sequence: TGTGCCAGCAGACGCGGACCGTCTAATGAGCAGTTCTTC.

V gene TRBV28 combines with J gene TRBJ2-3; D gene ambiguous. V lost 5 bases, J lost 1 base, and 13 bases lay in between. Germline V gene data show CDR1 as MDHEN and CDR2 as SYDVKM. The CDR3 extends over 15 amino acids. The DNA of the CDR3 is TGTGCCAGCAGTCCTTCCCAACCCGGCACAGATACGCAGTATTTT. Translated, it gives CASSPSQPGTDTQYF.

This clone was counted only a few times. This chain uses TRBV19 with TRBJ1-5; D is unresolved. CDR3 length equals 13 residues. V lost 7 bases to trimming and J lost 7 bases, with 14 bases between them. Germline V gene lookup returns CDR1 LNHDA and CDR2 SQIVND (reference sequence). The DNA of the CDR3 is TGTGCCAGTACGGTGTCGGACCGGCAGCCCCAGCATTTT. Translated, it gives CASTVSDRQPQHF.

The rearrangement links TRBV7-9 to TRBJ1-2; 8 nucleotides agree with TRBD1. V dropped 0 bases and J dropped 8; count of bases not matched to a gene: 5. The germline V gene has CDR1 SEHNR and CDR2 FQNEAQ (reference sequence). This CDR3 region has 14 residues. The CDR3 loop is CASSLADRVGGYTF. The CDR3, as DNA: TGTGCCAGCAGCTTAGCGGACAGGGTCGGGGGCTACACCTTC.

This chain joins TRBV5-1 and TRBJ2-3; possibly TRBD2 for D (7 bases). The CDR3 length is 18 residues. Germline CDR1 reads SGHRS; CDR2 reads YFSETQ. Trimming took 4 bases from V and 2 from J, leaving 23 bases between them. CDR3: CASSVRDYQGGPTDTQYF. The CDR3 DNA follows: TGCGCCAGCAGCGTCCGGGACTACCAAGGGGGGCCCACAGATACGCAGTATTTT.

The chain links TRBV5-6 to TRBJ2-1; 10 bases are shared with TRBD2. Trimming cost V 4 bases and J 0 bases; bases outside gene matches: 13. Germline values: CDR1 SGHDT, CDR2 YYEEEE. The CDR3 loop spans 19 amino acids. CDR3 sequence reads: CASSVSSGRVGSSYNEQFF. The DNA of the CDR3 is TGTGCCAGCAGCGTGTCGAGCGGGAGGGTGGGGAGCTCCTACAATGAGCAGTTCTTC.

In this sample, this clone turned up once. The chain couples TRBV5-1 to TRBJ1-3; no definite D call. The CDR3 length is 15 residues. V was cut by 0 bases and J by 2 bases, with 9 bases left in between. Germline V CDR1 and CDR2: SGHRS, YFSETQ. The CDR3 is CASSLGGFAGNTIYF. CDR3 coding DNA: TGCGCCAGCAGCTTGGGGGGATTTGCTGGAAACACCATATATTTT.

V and J are TRBV21-1 and TRBJ1-1. TRBV21-1 is reported as a pseudogene. This CDR3 is 16 amino acids long. Here the CDR3 DNA reads TGTGCCAGCAGCTTTGGCAAGTTGGGGATAAGGACTGAAGCTTTCTTT. It specifies CASSFGKLGIRTEAFF.

The genes are TRBV9 and TRBJ2-7, with 7 bases lining up with TRBD1. Germline CDR1 reads SGDLS; CDR2 reads YYNGEE. This CDR3 comprises 15 residues. Unmatched junction bases numbered 12, after V lost 4 bases and J lost 5 bases. This CDR3 is CASSPRGQGENEQYF. As DNA, the CDR3 is TGTGCCAGCAGCCCCCGGGGCCAGGGGGAGAACGAGCAGTACTTC.

The J gene is TRBJ2-3, the V gene TRBV10-3; 8 bases map to TRBD2. Germline CDR1 ENHRY, CDR2 SYGVKD. The length of the CDR3 is 15 residues. Trimming removed 0 bases from V and 9 bases from J; junction bases left unmatched: 8. The DNA for the CDR3 is TGTGCCATCAGTGAGTCTAAGACTAGCGTGAGGACGCAGTATTTT. Translated: CAISESKTSVRTQYF.

The CDR3 DNA reads TGTGCCACCAGCTGGGGGAACATTCAGTACTTC. Translation gives CATSWGNIQYF. This chain uses TRBV15 with TRBJ2-4; the D gene could be TRBD1 or TRBD2 (5 bases each). V shed 5 bases and J shed 7 bases, with 6 bases lying between them. Germline assignment: CDR1 LNHNV and CDR2 YYDKDF (reference sequence). This CDR3 is 11 amino acids long.

A single count supports this clone. V is TRBV6-5 and J is TRBJ1-4; D not certain. CDR3 length equals 12 residues. Trimming left V 6 bases short and J 5 bases short, with 7 bases between. From germline, CDR1 is MNHEY and CDR2 SVGAGI. Written as DNA, the CDR3 is TGTGCCAGCAGGCCGGGGAATGAAAAACTGTTTTTT. As protein: CASRPGNEKLFF.